This T cell receptor (beta chain) was identified in a study of blood T cell repertoires in COVID-19. The CDR3 is 13 residues long. Trimming shortened V by 3 bases and J by 7 bases, and 13 bases separated the two germline ends. From germline, CDR1 is SNHLY and CDR2 FYNNEI. Individuals drawn from around 24 US areas were about 18 to 95 years old. Donors were grouped by their self-reported clinical history. In the original processing: Amplified reference gene primers provided the basis for estimating nucleated cell counts. The table came from immunoSEQ multiplex PCR; TCRdb's copy has only in-frame clones and leaves some out. The V and J calls and clone size are taken from that table; D and trimming were inferred from the DNA. The sample lists about 170,000 clones; roughly 90% were seen once. The sample holds a few counts of this clone.

Material for sequencing was PBMCs or T cells enriched from blood (not recorded which). The chain joins TRBV2 to TRBJ2-7; tentative D call: TRBD2 (5 bases). The clonotype originates from a woman aged 18-29 years who had recovered from COVID-19. This chain's CDR3 is CASSERLLTEQYF. DNA for the CDR3: TGTGCCAGCAGTGAGAGACTACTTACGGAGCAGTACTTC.